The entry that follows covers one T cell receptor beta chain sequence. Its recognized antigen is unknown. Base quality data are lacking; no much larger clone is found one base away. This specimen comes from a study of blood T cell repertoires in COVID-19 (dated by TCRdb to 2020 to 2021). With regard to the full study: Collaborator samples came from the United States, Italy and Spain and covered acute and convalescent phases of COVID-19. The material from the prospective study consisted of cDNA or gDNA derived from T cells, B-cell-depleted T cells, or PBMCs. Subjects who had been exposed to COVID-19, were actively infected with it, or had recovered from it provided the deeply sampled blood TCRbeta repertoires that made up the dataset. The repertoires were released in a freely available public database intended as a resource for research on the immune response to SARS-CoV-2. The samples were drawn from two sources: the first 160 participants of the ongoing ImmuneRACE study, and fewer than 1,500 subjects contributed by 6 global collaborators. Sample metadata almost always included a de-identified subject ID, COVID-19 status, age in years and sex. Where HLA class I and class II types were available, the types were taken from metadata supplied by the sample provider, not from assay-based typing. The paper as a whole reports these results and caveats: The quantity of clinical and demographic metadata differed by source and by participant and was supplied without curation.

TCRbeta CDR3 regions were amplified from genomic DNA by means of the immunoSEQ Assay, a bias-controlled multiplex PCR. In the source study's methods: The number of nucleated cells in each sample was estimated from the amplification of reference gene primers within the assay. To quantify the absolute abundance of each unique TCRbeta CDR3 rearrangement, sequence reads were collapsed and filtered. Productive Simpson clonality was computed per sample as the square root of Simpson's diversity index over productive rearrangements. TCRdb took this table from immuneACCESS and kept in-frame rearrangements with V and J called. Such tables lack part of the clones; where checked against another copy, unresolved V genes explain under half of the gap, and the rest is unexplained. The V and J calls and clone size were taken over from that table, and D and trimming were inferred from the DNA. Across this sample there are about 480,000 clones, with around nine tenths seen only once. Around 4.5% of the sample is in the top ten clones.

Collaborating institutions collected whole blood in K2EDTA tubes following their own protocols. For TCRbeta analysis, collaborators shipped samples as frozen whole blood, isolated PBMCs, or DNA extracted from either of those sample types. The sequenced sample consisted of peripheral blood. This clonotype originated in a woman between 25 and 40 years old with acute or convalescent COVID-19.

The DNA sequence follows: TGCGCCAGCAGCCCAACCTCGGGAAACACCGGGGAGCTGTTTTTT. This gives the protein CASSPTSGNTGELFF. Recombination linked TRBV5-1 to TRBJ2-2; a tentative D match to TRBD2 spans 5 bases. The CDR3 spans 15 residues, from the cysteine through the phenylalanine. Only CDR3 DNA remains: 45 bases, in frame from the first base. The germline V gene yields SGHRS for CDR1 and YFSETQ for CDR2. V was cut back by 4 bases and J by 2 bases, leaving a gap of 12 bases between them.